This T cell receptor beta chain was profiled in a study of graft-versus-host responses after intestinal transplantation. At the level of the study: Transplants were multivisceral, liver-intestinal, or isolated intestinal. Every transplant recipient was induced with anti-thymocyte globulin, then maintained on tacrolimus and steroids for two to four years. Study-wide points: GvH clones appeared in recipient marrow, some first in ileum or blood. There was an association between peak levels of circulating GvH clones and early post-transplant HvG declines.

For this clone: The antigen remains unidentified.

Assay used: immunoSEQ multiplex PCR; TCRdb lists only in-frame clones, some missing. Seen here are 40,000 to 45,000 clones, roughly 96% observed once, and the top ten hold roughly 0.58%. The CDR3 is 15 residues long. Germline CDR1 is SEHNR and CDR2 is FQNEAQ (reference sequence). Trimming took 6 bases from V and 4 from J; bases not matched to a gene: 6. The sequencing here drew on unstimulated CD8+ T cells sorted from spleen or lymph node cells, taken before transplant. The receptor comes from a human donor who was the organ donor for an intestinal transplant. The chain recombines TRBV7-9 with TRBJ2-1; 10 bases are a match to TRBD2. CDR3 amino acids: CASRHLAGAYNEQFF. The CDR3, as DNA: TGTGCCAGCAGGCACCTAGCGGGGGCATACAATGAGCAGTTCTTC.